What follows describes a single T cell receptor beta chain. Its antigen is unidentified. CDR1 and CDR2 (germline): SGHAT, FQNNGV. J was trimmed by 1 base and V by 1 base; bases with no gene match: 6. This CDR3 region has 17 residues. This sample was included in a study of cytomegalovirus exposure and HLA in healthy donors. Study-wide results and caveats: In a later analysis, TCR beta V- and J-gene trimming was associated with a missense DCLRE1C variant. Some TCR beta chains (approximately 180 of them) were listed as cytomegalovirus-associated.

Primers: 60 Vbeta forward and 13 Jbeta reverse. Sequenced by immunoSEQ multiplex PCR; TCRdb stores in-frame clones only, minus some. There are roughly 120,000 clones in the sample; about 79% occur only once, and approximately 4.5% lies in the top ten. Sequencing was performed on PBMCs. The sequence was obtained from a man aged 30 to 39 in good health and CMV-seropositive. The gene calls are TRBV11-2 and TRBJ2-7; 11 nucleotides align to TRBD2. The CDR3 DNA reads TGTGCCAGCAGCTTAGGGTCAGCTAGCGGGGGGTCCTACGAGCAGTACTTC. This sequence encodes CASSLGSASGGSYEQYF. Full variable domain (missing parts from reference TRBV11-2 and TRBJ2-7): EAGVAQSPRYKIIEKRQSVAFWCNPISGHATLYWYQQILGQGPKLLIQFQNNGVVDDSQLPKDRFSAERLKGVDSTLKIQPAKLEDSAVYLCASSLGSASGGSYEQYFGPGTRLTVT.